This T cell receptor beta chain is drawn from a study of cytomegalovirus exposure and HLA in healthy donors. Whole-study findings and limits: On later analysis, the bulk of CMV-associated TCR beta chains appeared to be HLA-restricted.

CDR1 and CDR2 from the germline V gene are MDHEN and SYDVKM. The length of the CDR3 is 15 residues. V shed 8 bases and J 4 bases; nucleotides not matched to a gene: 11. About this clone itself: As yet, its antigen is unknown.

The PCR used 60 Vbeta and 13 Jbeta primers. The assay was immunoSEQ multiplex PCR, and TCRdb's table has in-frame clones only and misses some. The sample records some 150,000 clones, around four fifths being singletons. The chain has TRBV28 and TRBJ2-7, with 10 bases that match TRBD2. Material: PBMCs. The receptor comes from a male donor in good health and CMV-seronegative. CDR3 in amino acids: CASSGSLAGGYEQYF. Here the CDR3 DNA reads TGTGCCAGCTCAGGGAGTTTAGCGGGAGGATACGAGCAGTACTTC.